Listed here are 20 T cell receptor beta chains from one sample, sequenced in a study of blood T cells in healthy people across ages. The second PCR ran about 6 to 11 cycles with a sample-barcoded 5' primer and J-beta primers. TCRdb independently ran MiXCR on the 5' RACE reads; one entry per CDR3 protein. Among roughly 1,300,000 distinct CDR3 sequences, around 59% were seen once, and the ten largest hold 6.7%. The sequencing sample was made of blood. Receptors originate from a man between 18 and 35 years old in good health.

J is TRBJ2-7 and V is TRBV4-3, with D perhaps matching TRBD1 (6 bases). Trimming cost V 3 bases and J 2 bases, with 11 bases left between them. The CDR3 runs 14 residues. The germline CDR1 and CDR2 sequences are LGHNA and YSLEER. DNA of the CDR3: TGCGCCAGCAGCCAGCTTAGGGGGACCTACGAGCAGTACTTC. Translated: CASSQLRGTYEQYF.

This clonotype has a handful of counts. The J gene is TRBJ1-2, the V gene TRBV10-3, with D maybe TRBD1 (5 bases). CDR3 length equals 12 residues. Deletions cut 4 bases from V and 8 bases from J, with 11 bases between. CDR1 ENHRY and CDR2 SYGVKD come from the germline V gene. The CDR3 DNA follows: TGTGCCATCAGTGGACAGAGTTACGGCTACACCTTC. Amino acids: CAISGQSYGYTF.

J is TRBJ2-3 and V is TRBV20-1, with D possibly TRBD1 on 5 matching bases. Germline CDR1 is DFQATT and CDR2 is SNEGSKA (reference sequence). V shed 6 bases and J shed 2 bases, with 18 bases lying between them. CDR3 length: 15 amino acids. Here the CDR3 reads CSAARGHSSTDTQYF. The CDR3 DNA reads as TGCAGTGCGGCCCGCGGACATTCCTCCACAGATACGCAGTATTTT.

CDR3 region: CASSLAWGIPGETQYF. CDR3 DNA: TGTGCCAGCAGCTTAGCGTGGGGGATTCCGGGGGAGACCCAGTACTTC. This chain connects TRBV7-2 to TRBJ2-5; TRBD1 or TRBD2 may be the D gene (5 bases each). Trimming took 0 bases from V and 5 from J, leaving 16 bases between them. This CDR3 contains 16 residues. Germline V gene data show CDR1 as SGHTA and CDR2 as FQGNSA.

This clonotype was seen only a few times. One end of the junction fails to match germline, which may point to a read error. The CDR3 protein is CASSQLGTSGTSFNEQFF. The CDR3 region has the DNA TGCGCCAGCAGCCAATTGGGGACTAGCGGGACCTCCTTCAATGAGCAGTTCTTC. The chain carries TRBV4-1 and TRBJ2-1; 13 bases line up with TRBD2. Germline loops: CDR1 MGHRA, CDR2 YSYEKL. This CDR3 has 18 amino acids.

The rearrangement joins TRBV29-1 to TRBJ1-2; no clear D gene. From germline, CDR1 is SQVTM and CDR2 ANQGSEA. Deletions cut 4 bases from V and 4 bases from J, with 16 bases between. This CDR3 contains 14 residues. The CDR3 DNA follows: TGCAGCGTTGTGACCGGGCAGGACCTCTATGGCTACACCTTC. Translated, it gives CSVVTGQDLYGYTF.

The gene calls are TRBV12-3 or TRBV12-4 and TRBJ2-7, with 9 bases matching TRBD2. The CDR3 length is 14 residues. V gave up 5 bases and J gave up 3 bases; unmatched junction bases: 5. CDR3 residues: CASSVASGNYEQYF. CDR3 DNA sequence: TGTGCCAGCAGTGTTGCTAGCGGGAACTACGAGCAGTACTTC.

The rearrangement links TRBV12-3 or TRBV12-4 to TRBJ2-1; D unresolved. This CDR3 has 15 residues. Trimming cost V 1 base and J 3 bases, with 10 bases left between them. The CDR3 DNA reads TGTGCCAGCAGTTTAGGTTCATTCCACTACAATGAGCAGTTCTTC. This gives the protein CASSLGSFHYNEQFF.

This clonotype showed up just a few times. The chain links TRBV4-1 to TRBJ2-1, with D perhaps matching TRBD1 (6 bases). Trimming stripped 7 bases from V and 0 bases from J, with 7 bases between. The CDR3 is 13 residues long. Germline values: CDR1 MGHRA, CDR2 YSYEKL. CDR3 bases: TGCGCCAGCACGGACAGCTCCTACAATGAGCAGTTCTTC. Residues: CASTDSSYNEQFF.

The chain has TRBV28 and TRBJ1-4; the match to TRBD1 covers 8 bases. V lost 5 bases, J lost 2 bases, and 10 bases stayed unmatched. The CDR3 extends over 17 amino acids. CDR1 and CDR2 from the germline V gene are MDHEN and SYDVKM. The CDR3 sequence: CASSPRTGLPTNEKLFF. Here the CDR3 DNA reads TGTGCCAGCAGTCCCAGGACAGGGCTGCCTACTAATGAAAAACTGTTTTTT. Together with reference TRBV28 and TRBJ1-4, the CDR3 gives the full variable domain: DVKVTQSSRYLVKRTGEKVFLECVQDMDHENMFWYRQDPGLGLRLIYFSYDVKMKEKGDIPEGYSVSREKKERFSLILESASTNQTSMYLCASSPRTGLPTNEKLFFGSGTQLSVL.

This clonotype showed up just a few times. V gene TRBV7-2 combines with J gene TRBJ1-2; TRBD1 agrees at 8 bases. J was trimmed by 5 bases and V by 5 bases; bases with no gene match: 7. Germline V gene sequence: CDR1 SGHTA, CDR2 FQGNSA. The CDR3 length is 14 residues. CDR3 DNA sequence: TGTGCCAGCAGCATAAGGACAGGGTCATATGGCTACACCTTC. Encoded protein: CASSIRTGSYGYTF.

This chain uses TRBV7-6 with TRBJ1-4, with unresolved D. Germline-derived CDR1 and CDR2 are SGHVS and FNYEAQ. CDR3 length: 14 residues. Trimming stripped 5 bases from V and 8 bases from J, with 15 bases between. The DNA of the CDR3 is TGTGCCAGCAGCCGGACGGAGCTCGCGGAAAAACTGTTTTTT. Translated, it gives CASSRTELAEKLFF.

This chain links TRBV20-1 with TRBJ1-1; a possible D gene is TRBD1 (6 bases). CDR1 is DFQATT, CDR2 SNEGSKA, per germline (reference sequence). The CDR3 totals 15 residues. The V end was cut by 3 bases, the J end by 4 bases, with 18 bases between. The CDR3 loop is CSASSGAAMSTEAFF. For the CDR3, the DNA is TGCAGTGCTAGCTCGGGGGCAGCGATGAGCACTGAAGCTTTCTTT.

V and J are TRBV29-1 and TRBJ2-7; 7 bases are shared with TRBD1. Germline V lookup: CDR1 SQVTM, CDR2 ANQGSEA. The CDR3 consists of 14 residues. Losses at the gene ends were 1 base for V and 2 bases for J; bases not matched to a gene: 5. For the CDR3, the DNA is TGCAGCGTTGAAGGGGGACAGTTTACCTACGAGCAGTACTTC. As protein: CSVEGGQFTYEQYF.

The genes are TRBV7-9 and TRBJ1-3; D not resolved. The length of the CDR3 is 15 residues. Trimming pared 6 bases from V and 3 bases from J, leaving 15 bases between. Looked up from germline, CDR1 is SEHNR and CDR2 is FQNEAQ (reference sequence). CDR3 sequence reads: CASSPHPGVGNTIYF. CDR3 coding DNA: TGTGCCAGCAGTCCACACCCGGGAGTTGGAAACACCATATATTTT.

This clonotype was counted ten times or more. The chain links TRBV29-1 to TRBJ2-7, with a weak D call TRBD2 (5 bases). This CDR3 has 11 residues. Germline V CDR1 and CDR2: SQVTM, ANQGSEA. Trimming cost V 8 bases and J 5 bases, with 13 bases left between them. The CDR3: CSSRSGNEQYF. The CDR3 DNA reads as TGCAGCTCCCGATCGGGAAACGAGCAGTACTTC.

This chain joins TRBV5-1 and TRBJ2-5; the match to TRBD2 covers 13 bases. Germline CDR1 and CDR2: SGHRS and YFSETQ. V shed 4 bases, J shed 11 bases, and the junction held 11 bases outside the gene matches. The CDR3 has 15 residues. The CDR3 protein is CASSAGLAGEWEQYF. The CDR3 coding sequence is TGCGCCAGCAGCGCAGGACTAGCGGGAGAGTGGGAGCAGTACTTC.

V gene TRBV10-3 combines with J gene TRBJ1-5, with TRBD1 as a possible D gene (5 bases). V was clipped by 10 bases and J by 3 bases, with 16 bases between them. CDR3 length: 14 amino acids. In germline, CDR1 is ENHRY, CDR2 SYGVKD. This CDR3 is CASRRGVSNQPQHF. The CDR3 DNA is TGTGCCAGCCGGCGGGGGGTCTCCAATCAGCCCCAGCATTTT.

This chain links TRBV6-2 or TRBV6-3 with TRBJ2-5; 7 positions match TRBD2. Germline V gene data show CDR1 as MNHEY and CDR2 as SVGEGT. The CDR3 loop spans 18 amino acids. J was trimmed by 2 bases and V by 2 bases; bases with no gene match: 14. The CDR3 sequence: CASSYHPTAGPPQETQYF. The DNA for the CDR3 is TGTGCCAGCAGTTACCATCCTACAGCGGGGCCCCCTCAAGAGACCCAGTACTTC.

CDR3 in DNA: TGCAGCGCTCTGGGGCTAGCGGGAGGGCCTAGGTTCGAGACCCAGTACTTC. Translation: CSALGLAGGPRFETQYF. This rearrangement joins TRBV29-1 to TRBJ2-5, with 12 bases matching TRBD2. Germline CDR1 and CDR2: SQVTM and ANQGSEA. Germline trimming cut 7 bases from V and 5 bases from J; bases unmatched to any gene: 17. This CDR3 contains 17 residues.